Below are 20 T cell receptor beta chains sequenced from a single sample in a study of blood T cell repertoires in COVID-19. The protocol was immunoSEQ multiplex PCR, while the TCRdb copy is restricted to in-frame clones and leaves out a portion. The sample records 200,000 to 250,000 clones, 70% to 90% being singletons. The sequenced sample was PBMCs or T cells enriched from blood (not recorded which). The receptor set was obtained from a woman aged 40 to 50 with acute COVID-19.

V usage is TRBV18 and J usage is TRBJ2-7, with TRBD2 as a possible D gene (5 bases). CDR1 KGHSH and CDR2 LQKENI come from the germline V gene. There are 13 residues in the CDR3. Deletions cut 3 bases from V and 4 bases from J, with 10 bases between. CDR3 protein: CASSPTGTYEQYF. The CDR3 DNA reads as TGTGCCAGCTCACCGACGGGAACTTACGAGCAGTACTTC.

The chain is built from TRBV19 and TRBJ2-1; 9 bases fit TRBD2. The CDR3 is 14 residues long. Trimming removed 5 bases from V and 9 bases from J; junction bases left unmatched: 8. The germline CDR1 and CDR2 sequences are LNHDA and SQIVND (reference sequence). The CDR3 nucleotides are TGTGCCAGTAGTCCCTTAGCGGGAGTCGGTGAGCAGTTCTTC. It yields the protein CASSPLAGVGEQFF.

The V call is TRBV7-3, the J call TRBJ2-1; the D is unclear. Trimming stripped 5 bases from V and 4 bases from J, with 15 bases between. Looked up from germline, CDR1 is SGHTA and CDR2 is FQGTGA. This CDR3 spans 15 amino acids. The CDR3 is CASSPQTGVYNEQFF. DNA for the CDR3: TGTGCCAGCAGCCCCCAGACCGGAGTATACAATGAGCAGTTCTTC.

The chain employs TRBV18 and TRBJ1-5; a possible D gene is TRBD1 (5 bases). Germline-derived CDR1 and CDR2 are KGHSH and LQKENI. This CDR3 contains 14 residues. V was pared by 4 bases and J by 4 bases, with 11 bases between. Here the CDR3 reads CASSRVGGNQPQHF. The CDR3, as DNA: TGTGCCAGCTCACGAGTGGGGGGGAATCAGCCCCAGCATTTT.

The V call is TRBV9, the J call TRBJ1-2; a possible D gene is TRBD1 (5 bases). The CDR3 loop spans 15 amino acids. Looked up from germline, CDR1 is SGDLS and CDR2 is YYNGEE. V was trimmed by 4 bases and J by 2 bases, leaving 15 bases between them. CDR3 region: CASSMGQATNYGYTF. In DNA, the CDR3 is TGTGCCAGCAGCATGGGGCAGGCGACAAACTATGGCTACACCTTC.

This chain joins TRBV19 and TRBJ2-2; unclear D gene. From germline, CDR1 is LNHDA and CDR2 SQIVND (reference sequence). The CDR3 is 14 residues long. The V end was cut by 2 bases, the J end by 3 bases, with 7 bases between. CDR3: CASSIMSYTGELFF. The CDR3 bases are TGTGCCAGTAGTATAATGAGCTACACCGGGGAGCTGTTTTTT.

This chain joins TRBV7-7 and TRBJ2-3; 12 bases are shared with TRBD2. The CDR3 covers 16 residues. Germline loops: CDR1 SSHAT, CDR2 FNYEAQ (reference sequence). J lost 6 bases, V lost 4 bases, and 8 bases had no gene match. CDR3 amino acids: CASSYASSGGDDTQYF. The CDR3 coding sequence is TGTGCCAGCAGCTACGCCTCTAGCGGGGGGGACGATACGCAGTATTTT. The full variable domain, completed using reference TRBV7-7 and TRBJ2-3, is GAGVSQSPRYKVTKRGQDVTLRCDPISSHATLYWYQQALGQGPEFLTYFNYEAQPDKSGLPSDRFSAERPEGSISTLTIQRTEQRDSAMYRCASSYASSGGDDTQYFGPGTRLTVL.

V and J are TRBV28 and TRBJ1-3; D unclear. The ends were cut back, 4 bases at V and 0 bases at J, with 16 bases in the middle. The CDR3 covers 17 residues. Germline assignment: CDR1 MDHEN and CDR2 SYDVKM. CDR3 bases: TGTGCCAGCAGTTCCCCCCCGAACCCAGACTCTGGAAACACCATATATTTT. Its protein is CASSSPPNPDSGNTIYF.

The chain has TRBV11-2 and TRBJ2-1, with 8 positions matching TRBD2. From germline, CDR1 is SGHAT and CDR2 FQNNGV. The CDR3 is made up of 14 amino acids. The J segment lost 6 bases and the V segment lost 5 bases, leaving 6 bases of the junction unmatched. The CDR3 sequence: CASSPGGPSNEQFF. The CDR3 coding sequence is TGTGCCAGCAGCCCGGGGGGGCCCTCCAATGAGCAGTTCTTC.

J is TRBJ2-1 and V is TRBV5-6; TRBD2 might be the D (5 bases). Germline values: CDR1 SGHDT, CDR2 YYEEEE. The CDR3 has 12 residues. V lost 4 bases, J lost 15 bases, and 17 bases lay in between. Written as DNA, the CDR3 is TGTGCCAGCAGCGCTGGGCCTCGGGGTCTGTTCTTC. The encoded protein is CASSAGPRGLFF.

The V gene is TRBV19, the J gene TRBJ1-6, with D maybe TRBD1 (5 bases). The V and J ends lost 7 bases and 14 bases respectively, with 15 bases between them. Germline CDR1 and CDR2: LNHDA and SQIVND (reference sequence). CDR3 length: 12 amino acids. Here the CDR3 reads CASMRRGQALHF. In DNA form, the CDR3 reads TGTGCCAGTATGAGAAGGGGTCAGGCCCTCCACTTT.

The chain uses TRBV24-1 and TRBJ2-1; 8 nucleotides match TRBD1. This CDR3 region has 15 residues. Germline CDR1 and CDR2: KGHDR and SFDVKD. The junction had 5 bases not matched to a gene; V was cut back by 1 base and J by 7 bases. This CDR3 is CATSDFGRGRNEQFF. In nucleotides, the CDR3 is TGTGCCACCAGTGATTTTGGCAGGGGGCGAAATGAGCAGTTCTTC.

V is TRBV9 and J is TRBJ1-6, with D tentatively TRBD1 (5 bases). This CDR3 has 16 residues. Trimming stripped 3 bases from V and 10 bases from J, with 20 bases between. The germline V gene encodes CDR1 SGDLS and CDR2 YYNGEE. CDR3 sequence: CASSARGDRGLSPLHF. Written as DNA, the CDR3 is TGTGCCAGCAGCGCACGCGGGGACCGCGGTTTATCACCCCTCCACTTT.

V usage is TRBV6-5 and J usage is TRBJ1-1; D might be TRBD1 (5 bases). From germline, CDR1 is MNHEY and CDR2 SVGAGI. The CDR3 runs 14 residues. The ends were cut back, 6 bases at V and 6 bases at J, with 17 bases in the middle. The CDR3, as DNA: TGTGCCAGCAGAGACAGTTTCCTGATCGCTGAAGCTTTCTTT. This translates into CASRDSFLIAEAFF.

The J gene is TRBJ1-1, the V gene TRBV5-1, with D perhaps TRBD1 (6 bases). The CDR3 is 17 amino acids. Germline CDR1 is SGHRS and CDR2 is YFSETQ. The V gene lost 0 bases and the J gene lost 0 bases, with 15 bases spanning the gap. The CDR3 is CASSLGARGGMNTEAFF. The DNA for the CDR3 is TGCGCCAGCAGCTTGGGGGCCAGGGGCGGTATGAACACTGAAGCTTTCTTT.

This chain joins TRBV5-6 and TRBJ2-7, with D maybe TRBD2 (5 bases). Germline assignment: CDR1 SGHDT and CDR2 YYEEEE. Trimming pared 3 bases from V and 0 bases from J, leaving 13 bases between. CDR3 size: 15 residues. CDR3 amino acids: CASSSGPLASYEQYF. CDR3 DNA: TGTGCCAGCAGCTCCGGGCCGCTAGCCTCCTACGAGCAGTACTTC.

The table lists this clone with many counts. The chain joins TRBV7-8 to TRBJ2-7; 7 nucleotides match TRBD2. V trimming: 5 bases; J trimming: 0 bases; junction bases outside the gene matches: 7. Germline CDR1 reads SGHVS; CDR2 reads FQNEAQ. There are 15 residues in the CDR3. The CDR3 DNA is TGTGCCAGCAGCGCACTAGCGCTTAGCTCCTACGAGCAGTACTTC. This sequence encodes CASSALALSSYEQYF.

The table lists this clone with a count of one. CDR3 nucleotide sequence: TGTGCCAGTAGTATAGTATTCGGTACTGGGGCCAACGTCCTGACTTTC. The encoded protein is CASSIVFGTGANVLTF. This chain connects TRBV19 to TRBJ2-6; D is unresolved. CDR1 is LNHDA and CDR2 is SQIVND in the germline V gene (reference sequence). There are 16 residues in the CDR3. V shed 1 base and J shed 2 bases, with 9 bases lying between them.

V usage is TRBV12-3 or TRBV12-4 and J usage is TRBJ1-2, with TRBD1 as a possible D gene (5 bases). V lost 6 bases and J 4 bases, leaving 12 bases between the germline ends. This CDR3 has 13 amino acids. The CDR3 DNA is TGTGCCAGCAGAGGGGTAACGTCCTATGGCTACACCTTC. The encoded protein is CASRGVTSYGYTF.

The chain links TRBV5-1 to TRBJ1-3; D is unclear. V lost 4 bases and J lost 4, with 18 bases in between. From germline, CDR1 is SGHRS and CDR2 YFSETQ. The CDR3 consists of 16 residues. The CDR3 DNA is TGCGCCAGCAGCCTAGGATCCGTGCAAACCGGAAACACCATATATTTT. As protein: CASSLGSVQTGNTIYF.